These T cell receptor beta chains were read from a single sample in a study of neurological immune-mediated disorders. TCRdb reanalysed the 5' RACE reads using MiXCR and keeps one entry per CDR3 protein. The profile covers 45,000 to 65,000 distinct CDR3 sequences, with 7% to 10% appearing a single time and 1.5% to 2% taken by the ten largest. The sample was PBMCs. The receptors shown here come from a woman in her thirties or forties in good health. CDR3s include the opening cysteine and the closing phenylalanine or tryptophan. D genes are given only for firm matches. Rows may omit the clone size; those that give it use once, few, many or a size class.

>few|.|TRBJ2-7|TRBV7-2|14
CASSLRPGGDEQYF
TGTGCCAGCAGCTTACGACCAGGCGGGGACGAGCAGTACTTC
>many|.|TRBJ2-3|TRBV12-3/TRBV12-4|16
CASSFESGSSTDTQYF
TGTGCCAGCAGCTTTGAGTCCGGGAGCAGCACAGATACGCAGTATTTT
>many|TRBD1|TRBJ1-5|TRBV27|14
CASSPSGGRQPQHF
TGTGCCAGCAGCCCATCAGGGGGCAGGCAGCCCCAGCATTTT
>many|TRBD2|TRBJ2-1|TRBV10-3|13
CAIRKRENNEQFF
TGTGCCATCAGAAAGCGGGAAAACAATGAGCAGTTCTTC
>many|TRBD1|TRBJ2-7|TRBV20-1|12
CRPGQNYYEQYF
TGCAGGCCGGGACAGAACTACTACGAGCAGTACTTC
>many|.|TRBJ2-7|TRBV21-1|19
CASSKTPGVRGLSLSEQYF
TGTGCCAGCAGCAAAACGCCCGGTGTCAGGGGGTTATCTTTGAGCGAGCAGTACTTC
>many|.|TRBJ2-3|TRBV7-2|13
CASSPRTPPTQYF
TGTGCCAGCAGTCCACGAACGCCCCCTACGCAGTATTTT
>many|TRBD1|TRBJ2-1|TRBV7-2|14
CASSPRQGSNEQFF
TGTGCCAGCAGCCCACGACAGGGGTCGAATGAGCAGTTCTTC
>.|TRBD2|TRBJ2-7|TRBV18|15
CASGVTSGSSYEQYF
TGTGCCAGCGGGGTGACTAGCGGGTCCTCCTACGAGCAGTACTTC
>many|.|TRBJ2-5|TRBV12-3/TRBV12-4|14
CASSLAADKKTQYF
TGTGCCAGCAGTTTAGCGGCGGACAAGAAGACCCAGTACTTC
>many|TRBD2|TRBJ2-1|TRBV5-1|15
CASSSIPPSGIEQFF
TGCGCCAGCAGCTCGATACCCCCTAGCGGGATCGAGCAGTTCTTC
>many|.|TRBJ2-3|TRBV7-3|14
CASSPHQGSDTQYF
TGTGCCAGCAGCCCACACCAGGGCTCAGATACGCAGTATTTT
>.|.|TRBJ1-1|TRBV5-5|14
CASSLLLSQTGAFF
TGTGCCAGCAGCTTGCTGCTCAGCCAAACTGGAGCTTTCTTT